These T cell receptor beta chains were read from a single sample in a study of blood T cell repertoires in COVID-19. The protocol was immunoSEQ multiplex PCR, while the TCRdb copy is restricted to in-frame clones and leaves out a portion. The table has under 250,000 clones, over 80% seen once. The sequenced sample was peripheral blood. The receptor source for this set is a human donor in a cohort sampled during active COVID-19. CDR3s include the opening cysteine and the closing phenylalanine or tryptophan. A D gene is named only where the DNA matches it firmly. A clone size is listed for some rows: how often the clone was seen (once, few, many), or a class if it is expanded.

TRBJ1-2	-	-	TRBV15	CATSFGQSVAGEGYTF	TGTGCCACCAGCTTTGGACAGTCCGTGGCCGGTGAGGGCTACACCTTC
TRBJ2-7	-	-	TRBV19	CASSIAGYEQYF	TGTGCCAGTAGTATTGCAGGCTACGAGCAGTACTTC
TRBJ2-7	-	-	TRBV10-1	CASSESWGHTTYEQYF	TGCGCCAGCAGTGAGAGTTGGGGCCACACGACCTACGAGCAGTACTTC
TRBJ2-7	-	-	TRBV7-2	CASSLAREQYF	TGTGCCAGCAGCTTAGCGAGGGAGCAGTACTTC
TRBJ1-5	TRBD1	once	TRBV28	CASLLGQGTQPQHF	TGTGCCAGCCTTCTTGGACAGGGGACTCAGCCCCAGCATTTT
TRBJ1-3	-	-	TRBV5-1	CASSSDSYSGNTIYF	TGCGCCAGCAGTTCAGACTCTTACTCTGGAAACACCATATATTTT
TRBJ2-5	-	-	TRBV5-8	CASVRGLLETQYF	TGTGCCAGCGTAAGGGGACTGTTGGAGACCCAGTACTTC
TRBJ1-5	-	-	TRBV19	CASSLDSGNQPQHF	TGTGCCAGTAGCTTGGACAGTGGCAATCAGCCCCAGCATTTT
TRBJ1-1	TRBD1	-	TRBV6-6	CASSDLRGRTEAFF	TGTGCCAGCAGTGACCTCAGGGGGCGGACTGAAGCTTTCTTT
TRBJ2-1	TRBD2	-	TRBV18	CASSPSGVYNEQFF	TGTGCCAGCTCACCTAGCGGGGTCTACAATGAGCAGTTCTTC
TRBJ1-2	TRBD1	-	TRBV7-2	CASRRRDSSYYGYTF	TGTGCCAGCAGGAGACGGGACAGTAGTTACTATGGCTACACCTTC
TRBJ2-1	-	-	TRBV7-6	CASSIRRQNNEQFF	TGTGCCAGCAGCATCCGCAGACAGAACAATGAGCAGTTCTTC
TRBJ2-3	TRBD2	few	TRBV5-1	CASSLSGTRDTQYF	TGCGCCAGCAGCTTAAGCGGGACTAGAGATACGCAGTATTTT
TRBJ2-6	-	-	TRBV28	CASSLGPPHVLTF	TGTGCCAGCAGTTTGGGCCCTCCTCACGTCCTGACTTTC
TRBJ2-4	TRBD1	-	TRBV7-2	CASSQDRANIQYF	TGTGCCAGCAGCCAGGACAGGGCAAACATTCAGTACTTC
TRBJ2-7	TRBD1	-	TRBV5-8	CASSLRGTGSYEQYF	TGTGCCAGCAGCCTCAGGGGGACAGGCTCCTACGAGCAGTACTTC
TRBJ1-4	-	-	TRBV25-1	CASSDTGPLGEKLFF	TGTGCCAGCAGTGATACAGGGCCTCTCGGTGAAAAACTGTTTTTT
TRBJ2-1	TRBD2	-	TRBV7-6	CASSQVGTSRGGNEQFF	TGTGCCAGCAGCCAGGTGGGGACTAGCCGAGGTGGGAATGAGCAGTTCTTC
TRBJ2-5	-	-	TRBV27	CASALAGVQETQYF	TGTGCCAGCGCTCTGGCCGGGGTTCAAGAGACCCAGTACTTC
TRBJ2-4	TRBD1	once	TRBV2	CASSSDRVAKNIQYF	TGTGCCAGCAGTTCTGACAGGGTAGCCAAAAACATTCAGTACTTC
TRBJ1-4	-	-	TRBV24-1	CATSERTGPDEKLFF	TGTGCCACCAGTGAACGTACAGGGCCCGATGAAAAACTGTTTTTT
TRBJ2-7	TRBD2	-	TRBV19	CASSTGASGSYEQYF	TGTGCCAGTAGTACCGGAGCTAGCGGAAGCTACGAGCAGTACTTC
TRBJ2-5	-	-	TRBV11-2	CASSRRGLKYQETQYF	TGTGCCAGCAGCCGGAGGGGGCTCAAGTACCAAGAGACCCAGTACTTC
TRBJ2-7	-	-	TRBV18	CASSPGQTDVYEQYF	TGTGCCAGCTCACCCGGACAGACCGACGTGTATGAGCAGTACTTC
TRBJ2-1	-	-	TRBV12-3/TRBV12-4	CASSFGEQFF	TGTGCCAGCAGTTTTGGCGAGCAGTTCTTC
TRBJ1-1	TRBD1	-	TRBV18	CASSLQTGKAFF	TGTGCCAGCTCTCTACAGACAGGGAAAGCTTTCTTT
TRBJ1-1	-	once	TRBV20-1	CSASTNTEAFF	TGCAGTGCTTCGACAAACACTGAAGCTTTCTTT
TRBJ2-5	TRBD2	-	TRBV11-2	CASSSGLGETQYF	TGTGCCAGCAGCTCCGGACTAGGGGAGACCCAGTACTTC
TRBJ2-2	-	once	TRBV9	CASSAGQLANTGELFF	TGTGCCAGCAGCGCCGGACAACTCGCGAACACCGGGGAGCTGTTTTTT
TRBJ2-2	-	-	TRBV7-2	CASSPWAGGTGELFF	TGTGCCAGCAGCCCATGGGCAGGGGGGACCGGGGAGCTGTTTTTT
TRBJ2-1	TRBD1	once	TRBV15	CATNNRGWNEQFF	TGTGCCACCAACAACAGGGGGTGGAATGAGCAGTTCTTC
TRBJ1-5	-	few	TRBV19	CASSEGRGQPQHF	TGTGCCAGTAGTGAAGGCAGAGGTCAGCCCCAGCATTTT
TRBJ2-7	-	-	TRBV10-2	CASSEGARTYEQYF	TGCGCCAGCAGTGAGGGGGCCAGAACCTACGAGCAGTACTTC
TRBJ1-6	TRBD1	-	TRBV7-9	CASSLRTGGSPLHF	TGTGCCAGCAGCTTACGGACAGGGGGCTCACCCCTCCACTTT
TRBJ2-1	TRBD2	-	TRBV27	CASSYPDSGRPYNEQFF	TGTGCCAGCAGCTACCCAGACAGCGGGAGACCCTACAATGAGCAGTTCTTC
TRBJ2-7	-	once	TRBV5-6	CASSLGVTLSSYEQYF	TGTGCCAGCAGCTTAGGGGTAACTCTATCTTCCTACGAGCAGTACTTC
TRBJ1-4	-	-	TRBV18	CASSPIEGSIEKLFF	TGTGCCAGCTCACCGATCGAGGGTAGTATTGAAAAACTGTTTTTT
TRBJ2-5	-	-	TRBV18	CASSPQSETQYF	TGTGCCAGCTCACCGCAGTCCGAGACCCAGTACTTC
TRBJ1-4	TRBD1	-	TRBV2	CASIPGQAPEKLFF	TGTGCCAGCATACCCGGACAGGCGCCTGAAAAACTGTTTTTT
TRBJ2-5	TRBD1	-	TRBV6-6	CASSLDRAETQYF	TGTGCCAGCAGCCTCGACAGGGCCGAGACCCAGTACTTC
TRBJ1-5	-	-	TRBV7-2	CASSLELSLVGGNQPQHF	TGTGCCAGCAGCTTAGAACTCTCACTCGTGGGAGGCAATCAGCCCCAGCATTTT
TRBJ2-1	-	-	TRBV5-8	CASSPVGPSSYNEQFF	TGTGCCAGCAGCCCTGTTGGTCCGAGCTCCTACAATGAGCAGTTCTTC
TRBJ2-7	TRBD1	-	TRBV24-1	CATTLQGEEYF	TGTGCCACCACCCTACAGGGGGAAGAGTACTTC
TRBJ1-5	-	few	TRBV19	CASSLGGMAQPQHF	TGTGCCAGTAGTCTCGGGGGGATGGCTCAGCCCCAGCATTTT
TRBJ1-4	-	-	TRBV27	CASRREGEKLFF	TGTGCCAGCAGGAGGGAGGGCGAAAAACTGTTTTTT
TRBJ2-7	TRBD1	once	TRBV6-5	CASSRQGLTYEQYF	TGTGCCAGCAGCAGACAGGGGCTCACCTACGAGCAGTACTTC
TRBJ1-1	TRBD1	many	TRBV5-4	CASSFGALTRQGTGEAFF	TGTGCCAGCAGCTTTGGGGCTCTCACGAGACAGGGAACAGGTGAAGCTTTCTTT
TRBJ1-2	-	few	TRBV5-1	CASSLDGQGYGYTF	TGCGCCAGCAGCTTGGATGGGCAGGGATATGGCTACACCTTC
TRBJ1-3	-	-	TRBV5-5	CASSFSSGNTIYF	TGTGCCAGCAGCTTCAGCTCTGGAAACACCATATATTTT
TRBJ1-6	-	-	TRBV5-1	CASSTGQSNSPLHF	TGCGCCAGCAGCACAGGACAGAGCAATTCACCCCTCCACTTT
TRBJ1-2	TRBD1	few	TRBV10-2	CASSSNTGDGYTF	TGCGCCAGCAGCTCTAACACAGGGGATGGCTACACCTTC
TRBJ1-4	-	many	TRBV7-9	CASSLGRTATNEKLFF	TGTGCCAGCAGCCTAGGGCGGACAGCAACTAATGAAAAACTGTTTTTT
TRBJ1-4	TRBD1	-	TRBV30	CAWARDSIEKLFF	TGTGCCTGGGCGAGGGACAGCATTGAAAAACTGTTTTTT
TRBJ2-5	TRBD2	-	TRBV19	CASSMPAGEETQYF	TGTGCCAGTAGTATGCCAGCGGGAGAAGAGACCCAGTACTTC
TRBJ2-3	TRBD1	-	TRBV5-1	CASSGRQGSTDTQYF	TGCGCCAGCAGCGGGAGACAGGGTAGCACAGATACGCAGTATTTT
TRBJ1-1	-	-	TRBV5-1	CASSPNAGMNTEAFF	TGCGCCAGCTCCCCTAACGCAGGGATGAACACTGAAGCTTTCTTT
TRBJ1-1	-	-	TRBV4-1	CASSQGGRGFTEAFF	TGCGCCAGCAGCCAAGGGGGCCGAGGTTTCACTGAAGCTTTCTTT